This passage covers 2 T cell receptor beta chains from one sample sequenced in a study of shared clonotypes between healthy human individuals. Data came from immunoSEQ multiplex PCR; TCRdb stores just in-frame clones and leaves some out. The table shows a few hundred thousand clones, with around 79% occurring only once. The sample was memory CD4+ T cells sorted from blood. Subset denoted: CD45RA-negative fraction. Source of these receptors: a man aged 30 to 39 in good health.

V usage is TRBV2 and J usage is TRBJ2-1, with 7 bases aligning to TRBD1. Germline CDR1 SNHLY, CDR2 FYNNEI. With 4 bases clipped from V and 1 base from J, the junction kept 7 bases outside the gene matches. This CDR3 is 16 amino acids long. The CDR3 DNA is TGTGCCAGCAGTGTACAGGGGCAAGCGTCCTACAATGAGCAGTTCTTC. This translates into CASSVQGQASYNEQFF.

Worth noting for this clone: Other nucleotide sequences in the sample specify the same CDR3. The V gene is TRBV5-1, the J gene TRBJ2-3, with 7 bases identical to TRBD1. J was trimmed by 1 base and V by 0 bases; bases with no gene match: 2. CDR3 size: 15 residues. The V gene's germline CDR1 is SGHRS and CDR2 YFSETQ. CDR3 region: CASSLVGQGTDTQYF. In DNA form, the CDR3 reads TGCGCCAGCAGCTTGGTAGGACAGGGCACAGATACGCAGTATTTT.